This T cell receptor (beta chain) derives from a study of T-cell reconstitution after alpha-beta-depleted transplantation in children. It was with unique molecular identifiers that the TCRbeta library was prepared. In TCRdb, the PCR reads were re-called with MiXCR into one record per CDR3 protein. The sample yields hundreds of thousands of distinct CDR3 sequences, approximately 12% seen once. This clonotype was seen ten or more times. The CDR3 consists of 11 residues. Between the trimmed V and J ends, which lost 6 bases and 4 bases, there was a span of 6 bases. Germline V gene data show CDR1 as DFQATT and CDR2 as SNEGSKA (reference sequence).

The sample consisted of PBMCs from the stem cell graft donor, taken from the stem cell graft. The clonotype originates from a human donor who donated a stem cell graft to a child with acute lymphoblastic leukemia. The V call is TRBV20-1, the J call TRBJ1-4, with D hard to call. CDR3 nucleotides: TGCAGTGCCCGGAATAATGAAAAACTGTTTTTT. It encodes CSARNNEKLFF.